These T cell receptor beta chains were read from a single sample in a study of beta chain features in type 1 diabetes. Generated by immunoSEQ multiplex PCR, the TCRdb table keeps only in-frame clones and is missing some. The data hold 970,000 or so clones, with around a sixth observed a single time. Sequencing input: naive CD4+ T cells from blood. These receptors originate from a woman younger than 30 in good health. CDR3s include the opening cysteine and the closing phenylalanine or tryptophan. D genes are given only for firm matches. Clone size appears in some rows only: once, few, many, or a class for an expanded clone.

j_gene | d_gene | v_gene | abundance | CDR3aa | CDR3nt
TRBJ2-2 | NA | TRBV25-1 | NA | CASSDRPNTGELFF | TGTGCCAGCAGTGACAGGCCGAACACCGGGGAGCTGTTTTTT
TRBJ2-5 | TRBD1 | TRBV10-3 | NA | CAISRDRDQETQYF | TGTGCCATCAGCCGAGACAGGGACCAAGAGACCCAGTACTTC
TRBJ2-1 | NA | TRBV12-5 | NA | CASASRNSGEQFF | TGTGCTAGTGCCTCCAGAAACAGCGGGGAGCAGTTCTTC
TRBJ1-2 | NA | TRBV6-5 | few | CASSRTENYGYTF | TGTGCCAGCAGCAGAACAGAAAACTATGGCTACACCTTC
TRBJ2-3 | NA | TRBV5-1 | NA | CASSLQGTDTQYF | TGCGCCAGCAGCTTGCAGGGAACAGATACGCAGTATTTT
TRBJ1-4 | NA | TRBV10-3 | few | CAISESQGANEKLFF | TGTGCCATCAGTGAGTCACAGGGAGCTAATGAAAAACTGTTTTTT
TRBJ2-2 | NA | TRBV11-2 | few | CASSLEPIGGELFF | TGTGCCAGCAGCTTAGAGCCGATCGGGGGGGAGCTGTTTTTT
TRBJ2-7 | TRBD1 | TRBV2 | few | CASLLDRGPYEQYF | TGTGCCAGCTTGTTGGACAGGGGGCCATACGAGCAGTACTTC
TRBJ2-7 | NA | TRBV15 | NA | CATSSDTTYEQYF | TGTGCCACCAGCAGTGACACTACCTACGAGCAGTACTTC
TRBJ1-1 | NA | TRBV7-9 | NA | CASSLALSGSTEAFF | TGTGCCAGCAGCTTAGCGTTATCCGGGAGCACTGAAGCTTTCTTT
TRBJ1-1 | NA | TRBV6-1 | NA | CASSEQGWTEAFF | TGTGCCAGCAGTGAACAGGGTTGGACTGAAGCTTTCTTT
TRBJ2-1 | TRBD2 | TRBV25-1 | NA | CASSDPSGRGDEQFF | TGTGCCAGCAGTGATCCTAGCGGGAGGGGCGATGAGCAGTTCTTC
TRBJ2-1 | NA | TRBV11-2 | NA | CASSPTNEQFF | TGTGCCAGCAGCCCGACAAATGAGCAGTTCTTC
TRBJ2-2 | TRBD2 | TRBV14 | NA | CASSPWRAGARTGELFF | TGTGCCAGCAGCCCTTGGCGAGCGGGAGCTCGGACCGGGGAGCTGTTTTTT
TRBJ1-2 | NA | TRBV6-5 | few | CASSTGSRPGGYTF | TGTGCCAGCAGCACAGGGAGTAGGCCCGGCGGCTACACCTTC
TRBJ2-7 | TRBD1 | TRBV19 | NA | CASSTTGTGNQQYF | TGTGCCAGTAGTACCACCGGGACAGGGAACCAGCAGTACTTC
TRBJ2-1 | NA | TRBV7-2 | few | CASSFGVSRQFF | TGTGCCAGCAGCTTCGGGGTGAGCCGGCAGTTCTTC
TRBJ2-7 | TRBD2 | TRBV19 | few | CASSIFGRGYEQYF | TGTGCCAGTAGTATTTTCGGGAGGGGATACGAGCAGTACTTC
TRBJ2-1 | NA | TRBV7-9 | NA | CASSSRGGTEQFF | TGTGCCAGCAGCTCCCGTGGGGGCACTGAGCAGTTCTTC
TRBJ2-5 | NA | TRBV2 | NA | CASSDNVETQYF | TGTGCCAGCAGTGATAACGTAGAGACCCAGTACTTC
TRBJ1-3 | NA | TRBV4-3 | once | CASSQEPHSGNTIYF | TGCGCCAGCAGCCAAGAGCCCCACTCTGGAAACACCATATATTTT
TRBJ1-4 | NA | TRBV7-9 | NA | CASSSQGGNEKLFF | TGTGCCAGCAGCTCACAGGGCGGGAACGAAAAACTGTTTTTT